Listed below are T cell receptor beta chains from one sample, sequenced in a study of blood T cell repertoires in COVID-19. Measured with immunoSEQ multiplex PCR; TCRdb has only the in-frame clones, and not every one. Among about 270,000 clones, 80% to 90% were seen once, and the ten largest hold 2.3%. Sequenced sample: peripheral blood. The receptors stem from a woman in her fifties or sixties with acute or convalescent COVID-19. CDR3s include the opening cysteine and the closing phenylalanine or tryptophan. A D gene is named only where the DNA matches it firmly. A clone size is listed for some rows: how often the clone was seen (once, few, many), or a class if it is expanded.

J gene	D gene	clone size	CDR3 length	V gene	CDR3 DNA	CDR3 protein
TRBJ2-1	TRBD2	-	14	TRBV28	TGTGCCAGCAGTTTCGCGGGAGCTAGCAATGAGCAGTTCTTC	CASSFAGASNEQFF
TRBJ2-2	TRBD2	-	17	TRBV7-2	TGTGCCAGCAGCTTAGCGCTCCTAGCGGGGGACACCGGGGAGCTGTTTTTT	CASSLALLAGDTGELFF
TRBJ2-1	TRBD2	-	14	TRBV28	TGTGCCAGCAGTTTGACTAGCGGGAGGGCAGAGCAGTTCTTC	CASSLTSGRAEQFF
TRBJ2-3	TRBD2	-	15	TRBV9	TGTGCCAGCAGCCCAGGAGGGACTAGATCAGATACGCAGTATTTT	CASSPGGTRSDTQYF
TRBJ1-6	TRBD1	-	16	TRBV7-2	TGTGCCAGCAGCTTAGATTCCGGGACAGCTAGTTCACCCCTCCACTTT	CASSLDSGTASSPLHF
TRBJ2-7	-	-	14	TRBV27	TGTGCCAGCAGCCCTCTTGGCGGGCCGTACGAGCAGTACTTC	CASSPLGGPYEQYF
TRBJ2-3	TRBD2	-	18	TRBV5-1	TGCGCCAGCAGCCCAACTAGCGGGACCACAGTTAGCACAGATACGCAGTATTTT	CASSPTSGTTVSTDTQYF
TRBJ2-7	TRBD2	-	17	TRBV6-2/TRBV6-3	TGTGCCAGCAGTAAGGGACTAGCGGGGGACTTCTCCTACGAGCAGTACTTC	CASSKGLAGDFSYEQYF
TRBJ1-5	TRBD1	-	16	TRBV7-2	TGTGCCAGCAGCAGACGGACAGGGAATAGCAATCAGCCCCAGCATTTT	CASSRRTGNSNQPQHF
TRBJ2-1	-	once	14	TRBV28	TGTGCCAGCAGACTCGACCCGGGAGTCAATGAGCAGTTCTTC	CASRLDPGVNEQFF
TRBJ2-1	-	-	14	TRBV18	TGTGCCAGCTCGTCACCACTAGTTACATCGGAGCAGTTCTTC	CASSSPLVTSEQFF
TRBJ1-4	TRBD1	-	16	TRBV5-1	TGCGCCAGCAGCGGGGGCAGGGGGACAACTAATGAAAAACTGTTTTTT	CASSGGRGTTNEKLFF
TRBJ1-4	TRBD1	-	14	TRBV7-9	TGTGCCAGCAGATCCGGGACAGCAGATGAAAAACTGTTTTTT	CASRSGTADEKLFF
TRBJ1-2	-	-	14	TRBV5-1	TGCGCCAGCAGCGGAAGCGGATTCAGCTATGGCTACACCTTC	CASSGSGFSYGYTF
TRBJ2-7	-	-	15	TRBV18	TGTGCCAGCTCAGTAGATCTCTCTAGCTCCTACGAGCAGTACTTC	CASSVDLSSSYEQYF
TRBJ2-1	TRBD1	-	15	TRBV2	TGTGCCAGCACCCTAGACAGGGGCTCCTACAATGAGCAGTTCTTC	CASTLDRGSYNEQFF
TRBJ2-7	TRBD1	-	15	TRBV6-5	TGTGCCAGCAGGCAGACAGGGGCTGTGTTCTACGAGCAGTACTTC	CASRQTGAVFYEQYF
TRBJ1-5	-	-	16	TRBV2	TGTGCCAGCAGTGTTTACAGTGATTATAGCAATCAGCCCCAGCATTTT	CASSVYSDYSNQPQHF
TRBJ1-1	TRBD1	once	16	TRBV19	TGTGCCAGTAGTACCCCCATGGGACAGGGCGACGCTGAAGCTTTCTTT	CASSTPMGQGDAEAFF
TRBJ2-2	TRBD2	-	13	TRBV5-1	TGCGCCAGCAGCGAGGGACTAGCGGGGGAGCTGTTTTTT	CASSEGLAGELFF
TRBJ1-1	TRBD1	-	15	TRBV6-2/TRBV6-3	TGTGCCAGCAGTGGGGACGACAGGGATGGCACTGAAGCTTTCTTT	CASSGDDRDGTEAFF
TRBJ2-1	-	-	13	TRBV12-3/TRBV12-4	TGTGCCAGCAGTTCGGGTGGGAGCAATGAGCAGTTCTTC	CASSSGGSNEQFF
TRBJ1-4	-	-	15	TRBV28	TGTGCCAGCATCCCGACCTGGGGCACTAATGAAAAACTGTTTTTT	CASIPTWGTNEKLFF
TRBJ2-3	-	-	18	TRBV3-1/TRBV3-2	TGTGCCAGCAGCCAAGACCCGCCGGGTGTGACTTCTTCAGATACGCAGTATTTT	CASSQDPPGVTSSDTQYF
TRBJ2-1	TRBD2	-	16	TRBV5-1	TGCGCCAGCAGCACGGGACTAGCGGGAGCCTACAATGAGCAGTTCTTC	CASSTGLAGAYNEQFF
TRBJ1-1	-	-	14	TRBV7-6	TGTGCCAGCAGCTTGGGACATCGGACCACTGAAGCTTTCTTT	CASSLGHRTTEAFF
TRBJ1-5	TRBD1	-	13	TRBV27	TGTGCCAGCAGAAGGGGGCGCGGTCAGCCCCAGCATTTT	CASRRGRGQPQHF
TRBJ2-1	-	-	13	TRBV10-2	TGCGCCAGCAGTGAGTTGTCTTACAATGAGCAGTTCTTC	CASSELSYNEQFF
TRBJ1-2	-	once	15	TRBV6-1	TGTGCCAGCAGTGAAGCGGCAGGGCTTTACTATGGCTACACCTTC	CASSEAAGLYYGYTF
TRBJ2-3	-	-	13	TRBV11-3	TGTGCCAGCAGCTCGCTGACTGCAGATACGCAGTATTTT	CASSSLTADTQYF
TRBJ2-7	TRBD1	-	15	TRBV28	TGTGCCAGCAGTTTATACAGGACAGGGAAATACGAGCAGTACTTC	CASSLYRTGKYEQYF
TRBJ1-2	TRBD1	-	14	TRBV19	TGTGCCAGTAACACAGGGGGCGTTAACTATGGCTACACCTTC	CASNTGGVNYGYTF
TRBJ1-5	-	few	16	TRBV5-1	TGCGCCAGCAGCTACTACTCAGGGGATAGCAATCAGCCCCAGCATTTT	CASSYYSGDSNQPQHF
TRBJ2-3	TRBD1	once	20	TRBV7-8	TGTGCCAGCAGCCTACGTCACCCGGGACAGGCGACCGGTAGCACAGATACGCAGTATTTT	CASSLRHPGQATGSTDTQYF
TRBJ2-1	-	-	13	TRBV24-1	TGTGCCACCCGCCCCGGCTCCTACAATGAGCAGTTCTTC	CATRPGSYNEQFF
TRBJ2-2	TRBD2	-	17	TRBV19	TGTGCCAGTAGTATAACTCACAGCGGGAGAGGTACCGGGGAGCTGTTTTTT	CASSITHSGRGTGELFF
TRBJ2-1	-	once	11	TRBV19	TGTGCCAGTAAGAGTGACAATGAGCAGTTCTTC	CASKSDNEQFF
TRBJ1-5	-	-	15	TRBV27	TGTGCCAGCAGTCGCCGGACAGAAACCAATCAGCCCCAGCATTTT	CASSRRTETNQPQHF
TRBJ1-2	TRBD1	-	11	TRBV20-1	TGCAGTGCTAACAGGGGTTATGGCTACACCTTC	CSANRGYGYTF
TRBJ2-3	-	once	12	TRBV7-2	TGTGCCAGCAGCGAGAGCACAGATACGCAGTATTTT	CASSESTDTQYF
TRBJ1-2	-	few	10	TRBV29-1	TGCAGCGTTGAAACAGGGGGCTACACCTTC	CSVETGGYTF
TRBJ2-3	-	-	13	TRBV9	TGTGCCAGCAGCGTTATACACACAGATACGCAGTATTTT	CASSVIHTDTQYF
TRBJ2-2	TRBD1	-	16	TRBV5-1	TGCGCCAGCAGCATAATCTCCGGGACAGGGTCCGGGGAGCTGTTTTTT	CASSIISGTGSGELFF
TRBJ2-3	-	-	16	TRBV18	TGTGCCAGCTCACCATTTGTTCGGGGTAGCACAGATACGCAGTATTTT	CASSPFVRGSTDTQYF
TRBJ2-2	-	-	13	TRBV2	TGTGCCAGCACTACGATTAACACCGGGGAGCTGTTTTTT	CASTTINTGELFF
TRBJ2-1	-	-	15	TRBV27	TGTGCCAGCAGTTTATTGCGACTCGGGATGAATGAGCAGTTCTTC	CASSLLRLGMNEQFF
TRBJ1-5	TRBD1	once	17	TRBV2	TGTGCCAGCAGTAGCGACAGGGGGCAAAGCGTGGATCAGCCCCAGCATTTT	CASSSDRGQSVDQPQHF
TRBJ1-1	-	-	14	TRBV6-5	TGTGCCAGCAGACCGGGTAGTGTTATAACTGAAGCTTTCTTT	CASRPGSVITEAFF
TRBJ2-3	-	-	15	TRBV11-2	TGTGCCAGCAGCCCGGTTGCGGGGCTCACAGATACGCAGTATTTT	CASSPVAGLTDTQYF
TRBJ2-1	TRBD2	-	18	TRBV18	TGTGCCAGCTCACCACTTCAGGGACTAGCGGGAGCGGAAAATGAGCAGTTCTTC	CASSPLQGLAGAENEQFF